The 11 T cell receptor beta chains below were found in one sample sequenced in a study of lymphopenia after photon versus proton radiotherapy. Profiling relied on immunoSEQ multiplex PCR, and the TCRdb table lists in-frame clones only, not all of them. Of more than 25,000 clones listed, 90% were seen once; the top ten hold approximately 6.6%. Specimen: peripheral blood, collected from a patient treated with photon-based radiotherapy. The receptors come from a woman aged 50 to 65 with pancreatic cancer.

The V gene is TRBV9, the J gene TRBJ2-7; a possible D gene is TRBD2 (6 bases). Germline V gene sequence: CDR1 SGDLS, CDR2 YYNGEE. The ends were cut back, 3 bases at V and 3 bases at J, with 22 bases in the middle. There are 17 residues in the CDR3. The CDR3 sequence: CASSASGGIQPHYEQYF. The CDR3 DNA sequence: TGTGCCAGCAGCGCATCCGGAGGGATACAGCCCCACTACGAGCAGTACTTC.

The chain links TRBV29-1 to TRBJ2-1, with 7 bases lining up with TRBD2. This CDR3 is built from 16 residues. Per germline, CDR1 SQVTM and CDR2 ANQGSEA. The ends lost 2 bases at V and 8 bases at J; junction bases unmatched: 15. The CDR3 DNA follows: TGCAGCGTTGAAACTAGGGCGGGAGACTTGGGAGATGAGCAGTTCTTC. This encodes CSVETRAGDLGDEQFF.

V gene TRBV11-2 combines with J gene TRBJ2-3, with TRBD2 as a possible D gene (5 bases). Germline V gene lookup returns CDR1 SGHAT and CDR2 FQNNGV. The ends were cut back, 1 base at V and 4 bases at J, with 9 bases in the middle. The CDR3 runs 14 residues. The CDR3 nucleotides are TGTGCCAGCAGCTTAGGCGGGTCTGCAGATACGCAGTATTTT. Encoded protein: CASSLGGSADTQYF.

CDR3 region: CASSAGLAGGPGEQYF. The DNA of the CDR3 is TGTGCCAGCAGTGCGGGACTAGCGGGAGGGCCGGGGGAGCAGTACTTC. This chain uses TRBV2 with TRBJ2-7; 16 nucleotides match TRBD2. Per germline, CDR1 SNHLY and CDR2 FYNNEI. The CDR3 runs 16 residues. V was pared by 4 bases and J by 7 bases, with 7 bases of the junction left unmatched.

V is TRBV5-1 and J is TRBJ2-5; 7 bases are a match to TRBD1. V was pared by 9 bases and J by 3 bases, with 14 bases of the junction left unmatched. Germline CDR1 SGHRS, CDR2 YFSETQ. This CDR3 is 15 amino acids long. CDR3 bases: TGCGCCACCAACCCCGAGAGGGGGCCGAAAGAGACCCAGTACTTC. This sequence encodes CATNPERGPKETQYF.

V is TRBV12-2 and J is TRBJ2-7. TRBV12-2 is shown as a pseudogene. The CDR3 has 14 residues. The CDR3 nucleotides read TGTGCAAGTCGCTTACGGGGGCCTTCCTACGAGCAGTACTTC. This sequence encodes CASRLRGPSYEQYF.

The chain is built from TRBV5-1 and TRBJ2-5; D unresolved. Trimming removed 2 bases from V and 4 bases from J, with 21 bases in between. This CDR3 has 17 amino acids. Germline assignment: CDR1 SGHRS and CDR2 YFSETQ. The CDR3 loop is CASSFSPGPRSGETQYF. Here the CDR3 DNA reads TGCGCCAGCAGCTTCTCTCCGGGCCCCCGTTCGGGAGAGACCCAGTACTTC. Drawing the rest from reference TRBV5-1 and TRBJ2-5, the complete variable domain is KAGVTQTPRYLIKTRGQQVTLSCSPISGHRSVSWYQQTPGQGLQFLFEYFSETQRNKGNFPGRFSGRQFSNSRSEMNVSTLELGDSALYLCASSFSPGPRSGETQYFGPGTRLLVL.

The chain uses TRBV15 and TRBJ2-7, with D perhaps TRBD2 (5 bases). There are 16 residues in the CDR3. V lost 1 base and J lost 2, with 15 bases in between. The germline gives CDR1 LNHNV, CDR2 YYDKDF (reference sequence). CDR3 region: CATSRGVTTGTYEQYF. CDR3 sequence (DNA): TGTGCCACCAGCAGAGGGGTCACGACGGGAACCTACGAGCAGTACTTC.

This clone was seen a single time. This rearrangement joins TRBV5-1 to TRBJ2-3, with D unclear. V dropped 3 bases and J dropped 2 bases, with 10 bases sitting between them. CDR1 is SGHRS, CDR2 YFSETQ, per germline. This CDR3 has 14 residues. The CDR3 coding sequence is TGCGCCAGCAGCTACGACGGATACACAGATACGCAGTATTTT. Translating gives CASSYDGYTDTQYF.

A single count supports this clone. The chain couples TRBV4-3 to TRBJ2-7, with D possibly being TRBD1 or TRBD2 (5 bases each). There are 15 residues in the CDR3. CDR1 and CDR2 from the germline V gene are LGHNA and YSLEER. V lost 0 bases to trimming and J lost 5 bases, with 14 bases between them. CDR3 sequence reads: CASSQDDGTPNEQYF. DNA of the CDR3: TGCGCCAGCAGCCAAGATGACGGGACCCCTAACGAGCAGTACTTC.

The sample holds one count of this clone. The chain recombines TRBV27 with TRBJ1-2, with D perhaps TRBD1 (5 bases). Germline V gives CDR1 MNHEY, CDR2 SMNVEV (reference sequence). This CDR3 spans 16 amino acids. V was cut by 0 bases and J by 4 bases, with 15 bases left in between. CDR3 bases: TGTGCCAGCAGTTTATCGAAGGTCGGGGGTGCCTATGGCTACACCTTC. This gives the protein CASSLSKVGGAYGYTF.